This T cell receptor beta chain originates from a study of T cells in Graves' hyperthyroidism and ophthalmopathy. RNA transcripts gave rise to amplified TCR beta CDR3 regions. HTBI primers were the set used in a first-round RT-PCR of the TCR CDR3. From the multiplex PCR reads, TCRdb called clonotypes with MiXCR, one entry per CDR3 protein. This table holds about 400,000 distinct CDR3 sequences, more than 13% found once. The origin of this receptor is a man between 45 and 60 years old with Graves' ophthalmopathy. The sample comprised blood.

The DNA of the CDR3 is TGTGCCAGCAGTTTAGTGCTAGCGGGATCCTACGAGCAGTTCTTC. Amino acid sequence: CASSLVLAGSYEQFF. The V call is TRBV28, the J call TRBJ2-7; TRBD2 agrees at 9 bases. With the DNA end fitting TRBJ2-1 better, the J assignment may be wrong. The CDR3 sequence is 15 residues long. From germline, CDR1 is MDHEN and CDR2 SYDVKM.